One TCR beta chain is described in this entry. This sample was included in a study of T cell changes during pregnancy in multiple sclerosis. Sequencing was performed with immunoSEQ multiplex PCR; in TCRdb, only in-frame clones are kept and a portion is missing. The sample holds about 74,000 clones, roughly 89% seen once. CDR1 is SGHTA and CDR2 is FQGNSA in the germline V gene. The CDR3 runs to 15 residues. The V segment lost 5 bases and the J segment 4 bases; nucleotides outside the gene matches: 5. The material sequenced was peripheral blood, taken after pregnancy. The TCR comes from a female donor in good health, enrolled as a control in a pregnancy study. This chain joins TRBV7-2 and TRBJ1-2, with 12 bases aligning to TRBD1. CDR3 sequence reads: CASSQGQGATYGYTF. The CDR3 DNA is TGTGCCAGCAGCCAGGGACAGGGGGCTACCTATGGCTACACCTTC. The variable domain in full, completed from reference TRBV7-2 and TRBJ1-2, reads GAGVSQSPSNKVTEKGKDVELRCDPISGHTALYWYRQSLGQGLEFLIYFQGNSAPDKSGLPSDRFSAERTGGSVSTLTIQRTQQEDSAVYLCASSQGQGATYGYTFGSGTRLTVV.